A single sample gave rise to the 27 T cell receptor beta chains below, sequenced in a study of T-cell memory formation after mild COVID-19. MiXCR, run by TCRdb on the 5' RACE reads, gives a single entry per CDR3 protein. This table has roughly 200,000 distinct CDR3 sequences, about a sixth appearing once. Sequenced sample: PBMCs or a T cell subset sorted from them (not recorded which). Receptor source: an adult woman who had mild COVID-19 (a few samples of this study predate the infection). Cell type and time point are not known.

This sequence joins TRBV4-1 and TRBJ1-2; D is ambiguous. There are 13 residues in the CDR3. The germline CDR1 and CDR2 sequences are MGHRA and YSYEKL. Trimming cost V 0 bases and J 5 bases, with 7 bases left between them. In DNA form, the CDR3 reads TGCGCCAGCAGCCAAGAAGGAGGGTATGGCTACACCTTC. Translated, it gives CASSQEGGYGYTF.

The table lists this clonotype with many counts. The chain recombines TRBV4-2 with TRBJ2-1, with D perhaps TRBD2 (5 bases). Between the trimmed V and J ends, which lost 1 base and 0 bases, there was a span of 13 bases. Per germline, CDR1 LGHNA and CDR2 YNFKEQ. The CDR3 covers 17 residues. The CDR3 region is CASSQVSSRGSYNEQFF. The CDR3 DNA reads TGTGCCAGCAGCCAAGTGTCGTCCCGGGGCTCCTACAATGAGCAGTTCTTC.

V is TRBV6-6 and J is TRBJ2-7; D not certain. This CDR3 is 14 amino acids long. The V gene's germline CDR1 is MNHNY and CDR2 SVGAGI (reference sequence). Trimming cost V 6 bases and J 2 bases, with 14 bases left between them. The CDR3 region has the DNA TGTGCCAGCAGCCCCTTTGGCGGCACCTACGAGCAGTACTTC. Amino acids: CASSPFGGTYEQYF.

This clonotype occurred many times. The chain employs TRBV4-2 and TRBJ2-3; D call uncertain. In germline, CDR1 is LGHNA, CDR2 YNFKEQ. CDR3 size: 12 residues. Trimming removed 1 base at V and 6 bases at J, with 5 bases between. CDR3 nucleotides: TGTGCCAGCAGCCAAGTCGGGGATACGCAGTATTTT. The encoded protein is CASSQVGDTQYF.

This clonotype was observed a handful of times. The chain carries TRBV9 and TRBJ2-3; perhaps TRBD1 as D (6 bases). Germline V gene data show CDR1 as SGDLS and CDR2 as YYNGEE. This CDR3 contains 15 residues. The V gene lost 3 bases and the J gene lost 4 bases, with 15 bases spanning the gap. The CDR3, as DNA: TGTGCCAGCAGCGACCAGGGGTTGGAACCAGATACGCAGTATTTT. It yields the protein CASSDQGLEPDTQYF.

This clonotype came up a few times. The chain couples TRBV4-3 to TRBJ1-6; D perhaps matches TRBD1 (6 bases). The CDR3 sequence is 15 residues long. Germline values: CDR1 LGHNA, CDR2 YSLEER. V lost 0 bases and J lost 9, with 12 bases in between. The chain's CDR3 is CASSQEALGGSPLHF. CDR3 coding DNA: TGCGCCAGCAGCCAAGAGGCCCTAGGGGGTTCACCCCTCCACTTT.

This clonotype appeared a few times. This CDR3 is CASSQDLSGIAHEQYF. The CDR3 nucleotides read TGCGCCAGCAGCCAAGATCTCAGCGGGATCGCCCACGAGCAGTACTTC. The chain uses TRBV4-3 and TRBJ2-7; TRBD2 agrees at 7 bases. Germline loops: CDR1 LGHNA, CDR2 YSLEER. The V and J ends lost 0 bases and 5 bases, in that order; junction bases with no gene match: 10. The CDR3 is made up of 16 amino acids.

The sample holds a few counts of this clonotype. The chain joins TRBV24-1 to TRBJ2-1; D is unclear. CDR1 KGHDR and CDR2 SFDVKD come from the germline V gene. The V and J ends lost 2 bases and 1 base respectively, with 11 bases between them. The CDR3 is 16 amino acids. The CDR3 nucleotides read TGTGCCACCAGTGATTCGGGCCAACGGTCCTACAATGAGCAGTTCTTC. Translating gives CATSDSGQRSYNEQFF.

This clonotype was found a few times. This chain links TRBV27 with TRBJ1-1, with a possible D match to TRBD1 (6 bases). The CDR3 runs to 14 residues. Germline CDR1 is MNHEY and CDR2 is SMNVEV (reference sequence). Deletions cut 5 bases from V and 0 bases from J, with 10 bases between. The chain's CDR3 is CASSKGGMNTEAFF. CDR3 bases: TGTGCCAGCAGTAAAGGGGGAATGAACACTGAAGCTTTCTTT.

The chain recombines TRBV7-2 with TRBJ2-5; no reliable D call. V was trimmed by 1 base and J by 2 bases, leaving 14 bases between them. Germline V lookup: CDR1 SGHTA, CDR2 FQGNSA. The CDR3 sequence is 16 residues long. The CDR3 loop reads CASSLGYGSVQETQYF. The CDR3 DNA follows: TGTGCCAGCAGCTTAGGATACGGGTCAGTACAAGAGACCCAGTACTTC.

This clonotype has just one count. The CDR3 nucleotides are TGTGCCAGCAGCCATGGGCCCGGGTTGGATGGCTACACCTTC. Translated, it gives CASSHGPGLDGYTF. The V gene is TRBV7-6, the J gene TRBJ1-2; D uncertain. V lost 5 bases and J 6 bases, leaving 16 bases between the germline ends. The germline V gene encodes CDR1 SGHVS and CDR2 FNYEAQ. This CDR3 contains 14 residues.

The table lists this clonotype with a few counts. J is TRBJ2-1 and V is TRBV12-3 or TRBV12-4, with unresolved D. The CDR3 covers 13 residues. V was trimmed by 4 bases and J by 5 bases, leaving 9 bases between them. The CDR3 here is CASSSADNNEQFF. The CDR3, as DNA: TGTGCCAGCAGTTCGGCAGACAACAATGAGCAGTTCTTC.

This clonotype has just one count. This rearrangement joins TRBV7-9 to TRBJ1-3; no firm D call. The CDR3 is 18 amino acids. Germline V gene lookup returns CDR1 SEHNR and CDR2 FQNEAQ (reference sequence). The ends were cut back, 2 bases at V and 2 bases at J, with 19 bases in the middle. In nucleotides, the CDR3 is TGTGCCAGCAGCTTATTGGACTCCTTCGGGGTGACTGGAAACACCATATATTTT. It specifies CASSLLDSFGVTGNTIYF.

The chain is built from TRBV7-2 and TRBJ2-7; 11 bases agree with TRBD2. This CDR3 is built from 15 residues. Trimming removed 0 bases from V and 7 bases from J; junction bases left unmatched: 5. Germline CDR1 is SGHTA and CDR2 is FQGNSA. The CDR3 DNA reads as TGTGCCAGCAGCTTAGCACTAGCGGGAGTGAAAGAGCAGTACTTC. It is translated as CASSLALAGVKEQYF.

The chain has TRBV12-3 or TRBV12-4 and TRBJ2-5, with a weak D call TRBD2 (6 bases). V was cut by 7 bases and J by 7 bases, with 16 bases left in between. This CDR3 spans 13 amino acids. In DNA, the CDR3 is TGTGCCAGCACCACCAGCGGGTTGGGGACCCAGTACTTC. It translates to CASTTSGLGTQYF.

The J gene is TRBJ1-2, the V gene TRBV5-1; D remains unclear. CDR3 size: 14 residues. Germline V gene sequence: CDR1 SGHRS, CDR2 YFSETQ. V shed 4 bases and J shed 2 bases, with 12 bases lying between them. CDR3 sequence reads: CASSPRSGNYGYTF. The CDR3 bases are TGCGCCAGCAGCCCAAGATCGGGGAACTATGGCTACACCTTC.

The chain joins TRBV19 to TRBJ2-7; 7 bases agree with TRBD1. With 3 bases clipped from V and 3 bases from J, the junction kept 8 bases outside the gene matches. In germline, CDR1 is LNHDA, CDR2 SQIVND (reference sequence). The CDR3 contains 15 residues. This chain's CDR3 is CASSIYRTGVYEQYF. As DNA, the CDR3 is TGTGCCAGTAGTATCTATCGGACAGGAGTCTACGAGCAGTACTTC.

The sample holds a few counts of this clonotype. CDR3 nucleotide sequence: TGTGCCAGCAGTTTCAGGGTAGGGGTGGAGAGCGAGCAGTACTTC. Residues: CASSFRVGVESEQYF. The genes are TRBV12-3 or TRBV12-4 and TRBJ2-7, with a possible D match to TRBD1 (5 bases). Trimming cost V 3 bases and J 6 bases, with 18 bases left between them. The CDR3 covers 15 residues.

The chain links TRBV6-5 to TRBJ1-5, with TRBD1 matching over 7 bases. The ends lost 5 bases at V and 7 bases at J; junction bases unmatched: 5. Germline assignment: CDR1 MNHEY and CDR2 SVGAGI. The CDR3 extends over 13 amino acids. The CDR3 region is CASSLIRGQPQHF. The DNA of the CDR3 is TGTGCCAGCAGTCTAATCAGGGGGCAGCCCCAGCATTTT.

This clonotype occurred a few times. The chain recombines TRBV3-1 with TRBJ1-5, with D perhaps matching TRBD1 (5 bases). Germline CDR1 is LGHDT and CDR2 is YNNKEL (reference sequence). The V end was cut by 6 bases, the J end by 10 bases, with 13 bases between. This CDR3 spans 12 amino acids. CDR3 region: CASRLGRGPQHF. For the CDR3, the DNA is TGTGCCAGCAGGCTCGGAAGGGGACCCCAGCATTTT.

At least ten counts were recorded for this clonotype. The CDR3: CASRRQGSSVTEAFF. In nucleotides, the CDR3 is TGTGCCAGCAGGCGACAGGGGTCGTCGGTCACTGAAGCTTTCTTT. The chain joins TRBV12-3 or TRBV12-4 to TRBJ1-1, with 8 bases aligning to TRBD1. CDR3 length equals 15 residues. Trimming at V came to 6 bases and at J to 4 bases, leaving 10 bases not matched to a gene.

In this sample, this clonotype turned up once. The chain links TRBV20-1 to TRBJ2-7; 10 positions agree with TRBD2. The CDR3 runs to 14 residues. V was clipped by 7 bases and J by 1 base; unmatched bases: 7. Germline V gene sequence: CDR1 DFQATT, CDR2 SNEGSKA (reference sequence). CDR3 region: CSGRAGGQSYEQYF. The DNA of the CDR3 is TGCAGTGGTCGAGCGGGGGGGCAGTCCTACGAGCAGTACTTC.

This clonotype has only one observation. The CDR3 here is CASSRITHRYTF. CDR3 bases: TGTGCCAGCAGTCGGATCACGCACCGCTACACCTTC. The chain carries TRBV7-9 and TRBJ1-2; D is unresolved. The CDR3 contains 12 residues. V dropped 6 bases and J dropped 9 bases, with 14 bases sitting between them. CDR1 and CDR2 (germline): SEHNR, FQNEAQ (reference sequence).

The V gene is TRBV20-1, the J gene TRBJ1-3, with 7 bases that match TRBD1. Germline loops: CDR1 DFQATT, CDR2 SNEGSKA (reference sequence). The ends lost 0 bases at V and 1 base at J; junction bases unmatched: 9. The CDR3 is 17 amino acids. The chain's CDR3 is CSARDFEGAGSGNTIYF. As DNA, the CDR3 is TGCAGTGCTAGAGATTTTGAGGGGGCAGGTTCTGGAAACACCATATATTTT.

This clonotype came up a few times. The V and J genes are TRBV30 and TRBJ2-7; perhaps TRBD2 as D (5 bases). V gave up 3 bases and J gave up 2 bases, with 8 bases separating them. Per germline, CDR1 GTSNPN and CDR2 SVGIG (reference sequence). The CDR3 has 12 residues. The CDR3 loop reads CAWRRGPYEQYF. The CDR3 DNA follows: TGTGCCTGGAGACGGGGTCCCTACGAGCAGTACTTC. The variable domain in full, with the rest retrieved from reference TRBV30 and TRBJ2-7, is SQTIHQWPATLVQPVGSPLSLECTVEGTSNPNLYWYRQAAGRGLQLLFYSVGIGQISSEVPQNLSASRPQDRQFILSSKKLLLSDSGFYLCAWRRGPYEQYFGPGTRLTVT.

This clonotype was found a few times. V gene TRBV24-1 combines with J gene TRBJ2-1; 9 nucleotides match TRBD1. Germline V CDR1 and CDR2: KGHDR, SFDVKD. CDR3 length: 14 amino acids. The junction had 2 bases not matched to a gene; V was cut back by 4 bases and J by 5 bases. This chain's CDR3 is CATSETGGHNEQFF. The CDR3 DNA follows: TGTGCCACCAGTGAGACAGGGGGACACAATGAGCAGTTCTTC.

This chain uses TRBV4-1 with TRBJ2-5; D not certain. Germline-derived CDR1 and CDR2 are MGHRA and YSYEKL. V was trimmed by 1 base and J by 4 bases, leaving 19 bases between them. The CDR3 totals 17 residues. For the CDR3, the DNA is TGCGCCAGCAGCCAAGGCTCCAGCGAACCATTGTTAGAGACCCAGTACTTC. Protein sequence: CASSQGSSEPLLETQYF.